One T cell receptor beta chain is described in this entry. The data derive from a study of blood T cell repertoires in COVID-19. Study-wide background: Sources were T cells, B-cell-depleted T cells, or PBMCs; the material itself was cDNA or gDNA.

The CDR3 has 11 residues. CDR1 and CDR2 (germline): DFQATT, SNEGSKA (reference sequence). With 3 bases removed from V and 4 bases from J, the gap between germline ends came to 7 bases. Methods used by the authors: Amplified reference gene primers provided the basis for estimating nucleated cell counts. Clones were read by immunoSEQ multiplex PCR, and TCRdb kept only the in-frame ones, dropping some. V and J calls and clone size follow that table, whereas D and trimming were derived from the DNA. This sample has about 68,000 clones, with roughly 90% found just once. Followed over time, Seattle patients had been enrolled while infection was active.

This clonotype was sampled from a man in his forties with COVID-19, enrolled during active disease. The chain couples TRBV20-1 to TRBJ2-7; D gene ambiguous. The sequenced sample was peripheral blood. In DNA, the CDR3 is TGCAGTGCTAGGATGGAGTACGAGCAGTACTTC. It specifies CSARMEYEQYF.